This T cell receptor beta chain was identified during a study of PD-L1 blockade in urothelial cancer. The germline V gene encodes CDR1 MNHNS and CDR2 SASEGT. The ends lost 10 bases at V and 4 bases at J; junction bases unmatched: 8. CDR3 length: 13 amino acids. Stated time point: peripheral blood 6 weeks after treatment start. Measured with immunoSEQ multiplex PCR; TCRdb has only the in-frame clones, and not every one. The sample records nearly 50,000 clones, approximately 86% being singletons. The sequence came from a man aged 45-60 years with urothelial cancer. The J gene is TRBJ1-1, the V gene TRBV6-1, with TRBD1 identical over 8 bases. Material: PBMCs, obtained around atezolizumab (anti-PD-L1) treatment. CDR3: CAMSTGASTEAFF. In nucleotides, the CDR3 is TGTGCCATGTCGACAGGGGCAAGCACTGAAGCTTTCTTT.